A single sample gave rise to the 25 T cell receptor beta chains below, sequenced in a study of identical twins listed by TCRdb under 2016. The library was built by means of 5' RACE. Sequencing instrument: Illumina HiSeq 2000. TCRdb passed the public sequencing reads through fastp at Q25 and MiXCR, retaining productive beta sequences. When rows share a CDR3 protein, they turn into one entry using the most common DNA and genes. The table for this sample lists roughly 1,500,000 distinct CDR3 sequences; roughly a third of them were counted only once. The ten biggest clones cover 0.25% to 0.3% of the sample. The sample consisted of cord blood. The receptors originated from a newborn girl in good health.

The chain has TRBV2 and TRBJ1-4; no clear D gene. This CDR3 contains 13 residues. V was clipped by 11 bases and J by 0 bases, with 10 bases between them. Germline lookup yields CDR1 SNHLY and CDR2 FYNNEI. The CDR3 sequence is CASLGATNEKLFF. CDR3 DNA: TGTGCCTCCCTCGGTGCAACTAATGAAAAACTGTTTTTT.

This clonotype was recorded at least ten times. The chain joins TRBV29-1 to TRBJ1-2; D is possibly TRBD1 (5 bases). Between the trimmed V and J ends, which lost 4 bases and 5 bases, there was a span of 8 bases. The CDR3 is 11 amino acids. Germline V gives CDR1 SQVTM, CDR2 ANQGSEA. The CDR3 region is CSVGQLYGYTF. Written as DNA, the CDR3 is TGCAGCGTTGGACAGCTGTATGGCTACACCTTC.

The chain combines TRBV7-9 with TRBJ2-1; D is undetermined. The CDR3 loop spans 15 amino acids. The V gene lost 5 bases and the J gene lost 0 bases, with 11 bases spanning the gap. Germline CDR1 is SEHNR and CDR2 is FQNEAQ (reference sequence). CDR3 region: CASSTVGGSYNEQFF. The DNA of the CDR3 is TGTGCCAGCAGCACGGTTGGCGGCTCCTACAATGAGCAGTTCTTC.

The CDR3, as DNA: TGTGCCAGCAGTCGGAACAGGGTGGCCAATCAGCCCCAGCATTTT. Its protein is CASSRNRVANQPQHF. V usage is TRBV6-5 and J usage is TRBJ1-5, with D tentatively TRBD1 (6 bases). The ends were cut back, 5 bases at V and 3 bases at J, with 14 bases in the middle. Germline-derived CDR1 and CDR2 are MNHEY and SVGAGI. This CDR3 region has 15 residues.

The genes are TRBV6-6 and TRBJ2-3; 9 bases are a match to TRBD1. Germline assignment: CDR1 MNHNY and CDR2 SVGAGI (reference sequence). The CDR3 has 14 amino acids. Losses at the gene ends were 7 bases for V and 5 bases for J; bases not matched to a gene: 7. This chain's CDR3 is CASTHDRGIDTQYF. CDR3 nucleotides: TGTGCCAGCACTCATGACAGGGGGATAGATACGCAGTATTTT.

This clonotype appeared a few times. V is TRBV7-8 and J is TRBJ2-3, with 8 bases that match TRBD2. The germline V gene has CDR1 SGHVS and CDR2 FQNEAQ. The CDR3 loop spans 17 amino acids. The V gene end was trimmed by 0 bases and the J gene end by 1 base; junction bases not matched to a gene: 6. The CDR3 reads CASSLATGGRGTDTQYF. DNA of the CDR3: TGTGCCAGCAGCTTAGCAACGGGAGGGAGGGGCACAGATACGCAGTATTTT.

The chain uses TRBV20-1 and TRBJ2-7; 8 bases fit TRBD2. Germline CDR1 and CDR2: DFQATT and SNEGSKA (reference sequence). The V and J ends lost 4 bases and 2 bases, in that order; junction bases with no gene match: 7. The CDR3 runs to 14 residues. The CDR3 coding sequence is TGCAGTGCTACCAGCGGGGGCACCGCCTACGAGCAGTACTTC. The encoded protein is CSATSGGTAYEQYF.

The J gene is TRBJ1-1, the V gene TRBV14, with TRBD1 identical over 7 bases. The CDR3 has 17 amino acids. With V trimmed by 2 bases and J by 4 bases, 13 bases remained unmatched. Germline V gene data show CDR1 as SGHDN and CDR2 as FVKESK. The CDR3 sequence: CASSQPTPTGWTTEAFF. The CDR3 bases are TGTGCCAGCAGCCAACCAACCCCGACAGGGTGGACCACTGAAGCTTTCTTT.

Note on this clonotype: The junction departs from the called germline gene at one end, perhaps through a read error. Written as DNA, the CDR3 is TGTGCCAGCAGATACAGGGGACAGGTGACCTACGAGCAGTGCTTC. Its translation is CASRYRGQVTYEQCF. This rearrangement joins TRBV28 to TRBJ2-4; TRBD1 matches at 8 bases. This CDR3 has 15 amino acids. Germline CDR1 MDHEN, CDR2 SYDVKM.

This clonotype was seen a few times. The chain is built from TRBV27 and TRBJ1-4; D gene ambiguous. The germline V and J ends were trimmed by 8 bases and 4 bases, with 11 bases remaining between them. The CDR3 is 13 residues long. Germline loops: CDR1 MNHEY, CDR2 SMNVEV (reference sequence). The CDR3 DNA follows: TGTGCCAGCTCCAACAGAAATAATGAAAAACTGTTTTTT. Encoded protein: CASSNRNNEKLFF.

The chain joins TRBV12-3 or TRBV12-4 to TRBJ1-6; D ambiguous. V was trimmed by 1 base and J by 7 bases, leaving 11 bases between them. This CDR3 has 15 residues. CDR3 nucleotides: TGTGCCAGCAGTTTAGGCTCAGGCTCCAATTCACCCCTCCACTTT. Protein sequence: CASSLGSGSNSPLHF.

This clonotype has a count of ten or more. The chain is built from TRBV28 and TRBJ2-1; 10 bases align to TRBD2. Germline CDR1 reads MDHEN; CDR2 reads SYDVKM. V was pared by 2 bases and J by 8 bases, with 0 bases of the junction left unmatched. CDR3 length equals 13 residues. This CDR3 is CASSLLAGDEQFF. CDR3 DNA: TGTGCCAGCAGTTTACTAGCGGGAGATGAGCAGTTCTTC. Filled out from reference TRBV28 and TRBJ2-1, the complete variable domain reads DVKVTQSSRYLVKRTGEKVFLECVQDMDHENMFWYRQDPGLGLRLIYFSYDVKMKEKGDIPEGYSVSREKKERFSLILESASTNQTSMYLCASSLLAGDEQFFGPGTRLTVL.

This clonotype was seen once. The chain is built from TRBV18 and TRBJ1-1; the match to TRBD1 covers 7 bases. Trimming removed 6 bases from V and 4 bases from J; junction bases left unmatched: 11. Germline values: CDR1 KGHSH, CDR2 LQKENI. The CDR3 sequence is 15 residues long. CDR3 sequence: CASSLTGTFGTEAFF. The CDR3 DNA reads as TGTGCCAGCTCTTTGACAGGGACCTTCGGCACTGAAGCTTTCTTT.

This clonotype was picked up many times. This chain connects TRBV6-5 to TRBJ2-3, with 9 bases fitting TRBD1. This CDR3 is 14 amino acids long. Germline V gives CDR1 MNHEY, CDR2 SVGAGI. Trimming cost V 4 bases and J 4 bases; bases outside gene matches: 3. CDR3 DNA: TGTGCCAGCAGTTTCGACAGGGGGTCAGATACGCAGTATTTT. This codes for CASSFDRGSDTQYF.

As concerns this clonotype: A much larger clonotype is one base distant, so this may be a read error. The J gene is TRBJ2-5, the V gene TRBV10-3; 8 bases match TRBD1. The assigned J gene may be wrong: the sequence end matches TRBJ2-1 better. The length of the CDR3 is 14 residues. CDR1 ENHRY and CDR2 SYGVKD come from the germline V gene. In DNA, the CDR3 is TGTGCCATCAGTGTCGCAGGGGGCCAAGAGACCCAGTTCTTC. Translation: CAISVAGGQETQFF.

This rearrangement joins TRBV20-1 to TRBJ2-1; 9 bases are shared with TRBD2. With 4 bases clipped from V and 13 bases from J, the junction kept 14 bases outside the gene matches. Germline loops: CDR1 DFQATT, CDR2 SNEGSKA (reference sequence). The CDR3 totals 14 residues. Here the CDR3 reads CSANAGGRGETQFF. The CDR3 coding sequence is TGCAGTGCTAATGCGGGAGGGCGGGGAGAGACCCAGTTCTTC.

Written as DNA, the CDR3 is TGCGCCAGCACCCCGAGGAGCGGAGGCGATGAGCAGTTCTTC. Translating gives CASTPRSGGDEQFF. The V gene is TRBV5-1, the J gene TRBJ2-1; a possible D gene is TRBD2 (5 bases). This CDR3 is 14 amino acids long. Per the germline V gene, CDR1 is SGHRS and CDR2 is YFSETQ. The V end was cut by 6 bases, the J end by 8 bases, with 18 bases between.

The chain is built from TRBV27 and TRBJ1-1; 7 nucleotides agree with TRBD1. The CDR3 length is 12 residues. The ends lost 3 bases at V and 11 bases at J; junction bases unmatched: 6. Germline CDR1 MNHEY, CDR2 SMNVEV (reference sequence). This CDR3 reads CASSFRTGRAFF. The CDR3 bases are TGTGCCAGCAGTTTCCGGACAGGCAGGGCTTTCTTT.

With regard to this clonotype: A much more abundant neighbour one base away suggests this may be a read error. The rearrangement links TRBV20-1 to TRBJ2-1; 10 bases fit TRBD1. V shed 3 bases, J shed 13 bases, and the junction held 6 bases outside the gene matches. This CDR3 is built from 12 residues. Germline CDR1 and CDR2: DFQATT and SNEGSKA (reference sequence). The CDR3 loop is CSARTTGGVQFF. As DNA, the CDR3 is TGCAGTGCTAGGACGACAGGGGGCGTTCAGTTCTTC.

The CDR3 DNA sequence: TGTGCCAGCAGCCTAAGGACTAGCGGGGCCCGCACAGATACGCAGTATTTT. It encodes CASSLRTSGARTDTQYF. The chain combines TRBV11-2 with TRBJ2-3; 12 bases fit TRBD2. V trimming: 5 bases; J trimming: 1 base; junction bases outside the gene matches: 7. Germline-derived CDR1 and CDR2 are SGHAT and FQNNGV. This CDR3 contains 17 residues.

This clonotype was found a few times. The J gene is TRBJ1-2, the V gene TRBV12-3 or TRBV12-4; unclear D gene. V lost 6 bases and J 8 bases, leaving 19 bases between the germline ends. CDR3 length: 14 residues. The CDR3 is CASRVDTVQGGYTF. As DNA, the CDR3 is TGTGCCAGCAGGGTTGACACGGTACAAGGAGGCTACACCTTC.

The V and J genes are TRBV29-1 and TRBJ2-5; TRBD1 aligns across 10 bases. Germline V gene sequence: CDR1 SQVTM, CDR2 ANQGSEA. V was pared by 4 bases and J by 11 bases, with 16 bases of the junction left unmatched. The CDR3 spans 15 residues. The CDR3 spells CSVGRGQGKMNEQYF. The CDR3 DNA follows: TGCAGCGTTGGGAGGGGACAGGGGAAGATGAATGAGCAGTACTTC.

The chain uses TRBV6-1 and TRBJ2-2; no clear D. Trimming left V 3 bases short and J 5 bases short, with 10 bases between. Germline V gene sequence: CDR1 MNHNS, CDR2 SASEGT. CDR3 length: 14 residues. This CDR3 is CASSDSPRTGELFF. The CDR3, as DNA: TGTGCCAGCAGTGACAGCCCGAGGACCGGGGAGCTGTTTTTT.

The gene calls are TRBV2 and TRBJ2-1; D possibly corresponds to TRBD2 (5 bases). The V end lost 5 bases, the J end lost 14 bases, and 16 bases lay between the germline ends. CDR1 is SNHLY, CDR2 FYNNEI, per germline. The CDR3 is made up of 12 amino acids. The CDR3: CASSYSDHAKFF. The CDR3 DNA reads as TGTGCCAGCAGTTATAGCGACCACGCCAAGTTCTTC.

V gene TRBV12-3 or TRBV12-4 combines with J gene TRBJ1-1; no clear D. The CDR3 consists of 12 residues. Trimming cost V 5 bases and J 5 bases, with 9 bases left between them. CDR3 residues: CASSDTVTEAFF. CDR3 in DNA: TGTGCCAGCAGTGACACCGTGACTGAAGCTTTCTTT.